What follows are 25 T cell receptor beta chains derived from one specimen sequenced in a study of blood T cell repertoires in COVID-19. Assay: immunoSEQ multiplex PCR; the TCRdb copy retains only in-frame clones and omits some. The table has some 200,000 clones, about 85% seen once. The sequenced sample was peripheral blood. These receptor sequences come from a woman at least 80 years old in a cohort sampled during active or convalescent COVID-19.

The V and J genes are TRBV27 and TRBJ1-1; D is unclear. Germline CDR1 and CDR2: MNHEY and SMNVEV (reference sequence). The CDR3 runs to 11 residues. Trimming stripped 4 bases from V and 3 bases from J, with 3 bases between. The CDR3 bases are TGTGCCAGCAGTTCGTACACTGAAGCTTTCTTT. Translation gives CASSSYTEAFF.

The CDR3: CASSPPLGRNQPQHF. Here the CDR3 DNA reads TGTGCCAGCAGTCCGCCGTTGGGCCGCAATCAGCCCCAGCATTTT. The V gene is TRBV28, the J gene TRBJ1-5; D not resolved. Trimming removed 5 bases from V and 2 bases from J, with 13 bases in between. This CDR3 contains 15 residues. Looked up from germline, CDR1 is MDHEN and CDR2 is SYDVKM.

This chain joins TRBV18 and TRBJ2-3; D gene ambiguous. The V gene's germline CDR1 is KGHSH and CDR2 LQKENI. Trimming removed 0 bases from V and 2 bases from J, with 6 bases in between. This CDR3 region has 14 residues. CDR3 in amino acids: CASSPPAFTDTQYF. The CDR3 DNA follows: TGTGCCAGCTCACCACCAGCCTTCACAGATACGCAGTATTTT.

CDR3 in amino acids: CASSLGWGGSEAFF. CDR3 sequence (DNA): TGTGCCAGCAGCTTAGGCTGGGGGGGTTCTGAAGCTTTCTTT. The gene calls are TRBV13 and TRBJ1-1; tentatively, D is TRBD1 (5 bases). Between the trimmed V and J ends, which lost 0 bases and 6 bases, there was a span of 11 bases. The CDR3 sequence is 14 residues long. Per the germline V gene, CDR1 is PRHDT and CDR2 is FYEKMQ (reference sequence).

The V gene is TRBV5-6, the J gene TRBJ1-5; possible D gene TRBD1, 5 bases. In germline, CDR1 is SGHDT, CDR2 YYEEEE. The CDR3 is 14 residues long. V was cut by 1 base and J by 5 bases, with 10 bases left in between. CDR3 sequence (DNA): TGTGCCAGCAGCTTGCCGGGGGTGGATCAGCCCCAGCATTTT. The encoded protein is CASSLPGVDQPQHF.

The chain uses TRBV20-1 and TRBJ2-1; D is ambiguous. The CDR3 has 11 residues. Germline values: CDR1 DFQATT, CDR2 SNEGSKA (reference sequence). V was clipped by 4 bases and J by 7 bases, with 8 bases between them. The CDR3 nucleotides read TGCAGTGCTAATAAGAGGAATGAGCAGTTCTTC. This codes for CSANKRNEQFF.

This clone turned up a few times. This chain joins TRBV5-1 and TRBJ1-2, with TRBD1 matching 7 bases. CDR1 and CDR2 from the germline V gene are SGHRS and YFSETQ. This CDR3 is built from 18 residues. The trim removed 4 bases at V and 5 bases at J, leaving 20 bases unmatched. The CDR3 protein is CASSQQLEGDSLSYGYTF. CDR3 nucleotides: TGCGCCAGCAGCCAGCAGCTGGAAGGGGACAGTCTCAGTTATGGCTACACCTTC.

The genes are TRBV10-1 and TRBJ2-3, with TRBD2 matching over 7 bases. Per the germline V gene, CDR1 is WNHNN and CDR2 is SYGVQD (reference sequence). V lost 0 bases to trimming and J lost 2 bases; unmatched junction nucleotides: 5. This CDR3 spans 16 amino acids. Here the CDR3 reads CASSESRGRATDTQYF. CDR3 sequence (DNA): TGCGCCAGCAGTGAGTCGCGAGGGAGGGCCACAGATACGCAGTATTTT.

There are a few counts of this clone. J is TRBJ2-2 and V is TRBV11-2, with no clear D. Trimming cost V 1 base and J 1 base, with 4 bases left between them. This CDR3 has 14 amino acids. Germline lookup yields CDR1 SGHAT and CDR2 FQNNGV. CDR3 amino acids: CASSLVRNTGELFF. The DNA of the CDR3 is TGTGCCAGCAGCTTAGTCCGGAACACCGGGGAGCTGTTTTTT.

The chain employs TRBV7-2 and TRBJ2-5; possible D gene TRBD1, 5 bases. The germline V gene encodes CDR1 SGHTA and CDR2 FQGNSA. V gave up 3 bases and J gave up 4 bases, with 9 bases separating them. This CDR3 contains 13 residues. As DNA, the CDR3 is TGTGCCAGCAGCTTTCAGGGTGGAGAGACCCAGTACTTC. Translated, it gives CASSFQGGETQYF.

In its sample, this clone was seen once. The gene calls are TRBV6-1 and TRBJ1-2; D is undetermined. CDR1 is MNHNS and CDR2 is SASEGT in the germline V gene. V was cut by 3 bases and J by 4 bases, with 15 bases left in between. This CDR3 is 15 amino acids long. In DNA, the CDR3 is TGTGCCAGCAGTGAGGGTCCGCAGGCTACCTATGGCTACACCTTC. Encoded protein: CASSEGPQATYGYTF.

The chain has TRBV3-1 (or the pseudogene TRBV3-2) and TRBJ2-2; D possibly corresponds to TRBD2 (5 bases). CDR1 and CDR2 from the germline V gene are LGHDT and YNNKEL (reference sequence). CDR3 size: 18 residues. The V end lost 5 bases, the J end lost 0 bases, and 19 bases lay between the germline ends. The CDR3 loop reads CASSVLLVGAANTGELFF. The CDR3 DNA reads as TGTGCCAGCAGCGTGCTGTTAGTGGGAGCCGCGAACACCGGGGAGCTGTTTTTT.

The chain employs TRBV7-2 and TRBJ1-2, with D perhaps matching TRBD1 (6 bases). V lost 4 bases and J lost 1, with 10 bases in between. Germline V lookup: CDR1 SGHTA, CDR2 FQGNSA. The CDR3 contains 14 residues. This CDR3 is CASSWTALNYGYTF. DNA of the CDR3: TGTGCCAGCAGCTGGACAGCACTTAACTATGGCTACACCTTC.

This clone has a single count. This chain connects TRBV10-1 to TRBJ2-5; 9 bases align to TRBD2. Germline loops: CDR1 WNHNN, CDR2 SYGVQD (reference sequence). There are 15 residues in the CDR3. J gave up 5 bases and V 4 bases, and 8 bases lay outside the gene matches. This CDR3 is CASSGTRGGPETQYF. The CDR3 coding sequence is TGCGCCAGCAGTGGGACGCGGGGGGGCCCGGAGACCCAGTACTTC.

The rearrangement links TRBV11-3 to TRBJ1-6; D is unresolved. Germline-derived CDR1 and CDR2 are SGHNT and YENEEA. The CDR3 sequence is 13 residues long. The V gene lost 5 bases and the J gene lost 12 bases, with 14 bases spanning the gap. The CDR3 nucleotides read TGTGCCAGCAGCCTCAACTTGGTCTTACCCCTCCACTTT. Translation: CASSLNLVLPLHF.

V is TRBV6-2 or TRBV6-3 and J is TRBJ2-1; possible D gene TRBD2, 5 bases. Germline CDR1 reads MNHEY; CDR2 reads SVGEGT. The V gene lost 3 bases and the J gene lost 10 bases, with 13 bases spanning the gap. The CDR3 loop spans 13 amino acids. The CDR3 protein is CASSYTSGWEQFF. CDR3 DNA: TGTGCCAGCAGTTATACGTCGGGGTGGGAGCAGTTCTTC.

This clone was found once. The chain combines TRBV12-3 or TRBV12-4 with TRBJ1-6, with 8 nucleotides matching TRBD1. The CDR3 covers 13 residues. With 5 bases clipped from V and 10 bases from J, the junction kept 4 bases outside the gene matches. CDR3 DNA: TGTGCCAGCAGTCAGGGACAGGAATCACCCCTCCACTTT. It codes for CASSQGQESPLHF.

The genes are TRBV29-1 and TRBJ2-1; 10 bases map to TRBD2. J was trimmed by 8 bases and V by 7 bases; bases with no gene match: 8. The CDR3 runs to 13 residues. The germline V gene has CDR1 SQVTM and CDR2 ANQGSEA. The CDR3 sequence is CSAVRTSGDEQFF. CDR3 in DNA: TGCAGCGCAGTCAGGACTAGCGGCGATGAGCAGTTCTTC.

This clone appeared a single time. The rearrangement uses TRBV9 and TRBJ2-3; tentatively, D is TRBD1 (5 bases). This CDR3 comprises 15 residues. The germline V gene encodes CDR1 SGDLS and CDR2 YYNGEE. V lost 2 bases and J 0 bases, leaving 10 bases between the germline ends. The CDR3 sequence is CASSVQGTSTDTQYF. The CDR3 region has the DNA TGTGCCAGCAGCGTGCAGGGAACTAGCACAGATACGCAGTATTTT.

CDR3 loop: CASSPPTSGRGTGELFF. The CDR3 DNA follows: TGTGCCAGCAGTCCCCCGACTAGCGGGAGGGGAACCGGGGAGCTGTTTTTT. V is TRBV27 and J is TRBJ2-2; TRBD2 matches at 14 bases. The CDR3 sequence is 17 residues long. Germline V gene lookup returns CDR1 MNHEY and CDR2 SMNVEV (reference sequence). The V gene end was trimmed by 5 bases and the J gene end by 5 bases; junction bases not matched to a gene: 7.

This rearrangement joins TRBV13 to TRBJ2-1; possible D gene TRBD2, 6 bases. The CDR3 contains 13 residues. V was pared by 4 bases and J by 8 bases, with 12 bases between. Germline values: CDR1 PRHDT, CDR2 FYEKMQ (reference sequence). This CDR3 is CASSSGGGYEQFF. In DNA form, the CDR3 reads TGTGCCAGCAGCTCGGGTGGGGGGTATGAGCAGTTCTTC.

The chain recombines TRBV20-1 with TRBJ2-1; TRBD2 aligns across 9 bases. Germline V gene sequence: CDR1 DFQATT, CDR2 SNEGSKA (reference sequence). CDR3 length equals 14 residues. Trimming removed 3 bases from V and 7 bases from J; junction bases left unmatched: 7. The CDR3 reads CSASSLAGLNEQFF. The CDR3 bases are TGCAGTGCTAGTAGCCTAGCGGGGTTGAATGAGCAGTTCTTC.

This clone was found once. CDR3 DNA sequence: TGTGCCATCAGTGAGTCCCGACAGGGCTCCCAAGAGACCCAGTACTTC. Its translation is CAISESRQGSQETQYF. V and J are TRBV10-3 and TRBJ2-5; 7 bases are shared with TRBD1. The CDR3 is made up of 16 amino acids. V lost 0 bases, J lost 1 base, and 5 bases stayed unmatched. CDR1 and CDR2 from the germline V gene are ENHRY and SYGVKD.

As regards this clone: The same CDR3 arises from other DNA sequences in this sample as well. The genes are TRBV28 and TRBJ1-2, with TRBD1 matching 7 bases. The CDR3 consists of 12 residues. V lost 3 bases to trimming and J lost 5 bases; unmatched junction nucleotides: 0. Germline CDR1 reads MDHEN; CDR2 reads SYDVKM. Here the CDR3 DNA reads TGTGCCAGCAGTTTGACAGGGTATGGCTACACCTTC. Translated, it gives CASSLTGYGYTF.

The genes are TRBV19 and TRBJ2-7; 10 bases fit TRBD1. This CDR3 is 15 amino acids long. CDR1 and CDR2 from the germline V gene are LNHDA and SQIVND (reference sequence). Trimming removed 1 base from V and 0 bases from J; junction bases left unmatched: 0. CDR3 sequence (DNA): TGTGCCAGTAGTATAGGGACAGGGGGCTCCTACGAGCAGTACTTC. Translation gives CASSIGTGGSYEQYF.